The T cell receptor beta chain described here comes from a study of T cells in localized non-small cell lung cancer. Sequencing was performed with immunoSEQ multiplex PCR; in TCRdb, only in-frame clones are kept and a portion is missing. The table shows some 49,000 clones, with about 86% occurring only once. There are 15 residues in the CDR3. The V end was cut by 2 bases, the J end by 5 bases, with 15 bases between. Germline CDR1 reads MNHNS; CDR2 reads SASEGT. The rearrangement joins TRBV6-1 to TRBJ1-2, with D perhaps matching TRBD1 (5 bases). The sample consisted of peripheral blood mononuclear cells, taken before any cancer treatment. The receptor was isolated from a man aged 35 to 69 with stage III lung adenocarcinoma. The CDR3 protein is CASSEFSGTIYGYTF. CDR3 sequence (DNA): TGTGCCAGCAGTGAATTTTCAGGGACCATTTATGGCTACACCTTC.